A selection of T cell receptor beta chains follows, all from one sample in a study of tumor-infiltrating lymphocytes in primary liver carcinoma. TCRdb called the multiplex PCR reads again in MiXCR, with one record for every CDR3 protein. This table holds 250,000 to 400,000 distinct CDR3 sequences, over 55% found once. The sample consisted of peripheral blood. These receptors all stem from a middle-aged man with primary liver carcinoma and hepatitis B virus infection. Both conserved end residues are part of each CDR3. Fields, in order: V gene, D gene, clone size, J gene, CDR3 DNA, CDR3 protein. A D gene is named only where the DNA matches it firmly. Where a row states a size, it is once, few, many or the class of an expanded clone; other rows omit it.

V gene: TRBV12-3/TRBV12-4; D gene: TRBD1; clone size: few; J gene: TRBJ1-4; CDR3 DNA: TGTGCCAGCAGTCCCGGACAGGGTTTGGGGGAAAAACTGTTTTTT; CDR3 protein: CASSPGQGLGEKLFF
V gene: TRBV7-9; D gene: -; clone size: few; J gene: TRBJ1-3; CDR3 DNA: TGTGCCAGCACCCTCTGGGGGGTAGGAAACACCATATATTTT; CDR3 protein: CASTLWGVGNTIYF
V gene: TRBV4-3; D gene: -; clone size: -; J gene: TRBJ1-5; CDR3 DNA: TGTGCTAGCAGCCAAGGCAGTAGGGGCAATCAGCCCCAGCATTTT; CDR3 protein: CASSQGSRGNQPQHF
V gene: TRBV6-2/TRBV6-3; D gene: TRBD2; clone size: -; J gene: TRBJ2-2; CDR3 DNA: TGTGTCAGCAGTCAGACTAGCGCTAACACCGGGGAGCTGTTTTTT; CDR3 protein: CVSSQTSANTGELFF
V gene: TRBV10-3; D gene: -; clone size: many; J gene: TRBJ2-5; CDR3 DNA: TGTGCCATCGGAGGGGCCCTTGAGACCCAGTACTTC; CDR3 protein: CAIGGALETQYF
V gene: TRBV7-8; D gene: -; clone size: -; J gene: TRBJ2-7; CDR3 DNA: TGTGCTGGTTTGGGACCCACGGGGGAGCAGTACTTC; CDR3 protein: CAGLGPTGEQYF
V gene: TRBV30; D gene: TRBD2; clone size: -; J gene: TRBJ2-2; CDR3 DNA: TGTGCCTGGAGTGCTGGGGCTAGCGGGCCGGAGCTGTTTTTC; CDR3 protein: CAWSAGASGPELFF
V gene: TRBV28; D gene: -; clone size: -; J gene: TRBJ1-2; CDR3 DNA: TGTGCCAGCAGCCCCGGACACTCGTCTAACTATGGCTACACCTTC; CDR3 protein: CASSPGHSSNYGYTF
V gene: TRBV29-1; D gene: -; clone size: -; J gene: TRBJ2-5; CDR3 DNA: TGCAGCTCACCAGTGGAGGGCCAAGAGACCCAGTACTTC; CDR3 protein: CSSPVEGQETQYF
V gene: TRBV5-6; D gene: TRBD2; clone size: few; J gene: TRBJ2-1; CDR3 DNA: TGTGCCAGCAGCGGGAGGGACGACTCGGGTTTCAATGAGCAGTTCTTC; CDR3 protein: CASSGRDDSGFNEQFF
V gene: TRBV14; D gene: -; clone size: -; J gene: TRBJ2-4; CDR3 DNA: TGTGCCAGCAGCCAAGGCGGGATAGCCAAAAACATTCAGTACTTC; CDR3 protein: CASSQGGIAKNIQYF
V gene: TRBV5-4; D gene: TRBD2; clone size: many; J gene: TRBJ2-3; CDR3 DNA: TGTGCCAGCAGCTTGGCCGGGAGCGGGAGTAGGACAGATACGCAGTATTTT; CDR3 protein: CASSLAGSGSRTDTQYF
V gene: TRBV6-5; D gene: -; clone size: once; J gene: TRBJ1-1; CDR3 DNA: TGTGCCAGCAGCCCCGGAGCCCGGAGGTGGAACACTGAAGTTCTCTTT; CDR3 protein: CASSPGARRWNTEVLF
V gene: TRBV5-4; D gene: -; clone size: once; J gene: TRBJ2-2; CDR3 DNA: TGTGCCAGCAGCTGGCGGGACGGCCCTAACACCGGGGAGCTGTTTTTT; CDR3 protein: CASSWRDGPNTGELFF
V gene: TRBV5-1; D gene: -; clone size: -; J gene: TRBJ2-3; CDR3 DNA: TGCGCCAGCAGCTTGACCCGGCAGTCCACAGATACGCAGTATTTT; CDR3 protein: CASSLTRQSTDTQYF